A selection of T cell receptor beta chains follows, all from one sample in a study of blood T cell repertoires in COVID-19. Data came from immunoSEQ multiplex PCR; TCRdb stores just in-frame clones and leaves some out. The profile shows 300,000 to 350,000 clones, 90% to 95% of them singletons. Sequenced sample: PBMCs or T cells enriched from blood (not recorded which). These receptors all come from a young woman who had been exposed to COVID-19. CDR3s leave out the opening cysteine and the closing phenylalanine or tryptophan. Part of the rows lack a size; the others show once, few, many or a class for expanded clones.

J gene,V gene,clone size,CDR3 protein
TRBJ2-2,TRBV2,NA,ASSKQGPGELF
TRBJ1-2,TRBV2,NA,ASSDRDRENYGYT
TRBJ2-7,TRBV4-1,NA,ASSFFSGLGLPPGEQY
TRBJ2-1,TRBV7-9,NA,ASSLTSGGHGNEQF
TRBJ2-7,TRBV29-1,few,SAVDSWSYEQY
TRBJ1-1,TRBV12-2,NA,ASRFSGVNTEAF
TRBJ2-5,TRBV7-9,NA,ASSGRQFRGETQY
TRBJ1-2,TRBV7-8,NA,ASSPVRQVNGYT
TRBJ1-5,TRBV6-2/TRBV6-3,NA,ASSAGDSNQPQH
TRBJ1-5,TRBV6-5,few,ASSPGTGNQPQH
TRBJ2-7,TRBV6-4,NA,ASSDLGQEAYEQY
TRBJ1-2,TRBV7-9,NA,ASSLAFVLGDSYGYT
TRBJ1-1,TRBV3-1/TRBV3-2,NA,ASSQGTGEAF
TRBJ2-5,TRBV30,NA,AWSVGSFKETQY
TRBJ1-2,TRBV12-3/TRBV12-4,NA,ASSFPRSYGYT
TRBJ1-1,TRBV11-2,NA,ASSWDWGNTEAF